This T cell receptor (beta chain) was captured by sequencing in a study of vaccination and CD4 T cells after COVID-19. Specified treatment: approximately 9-day PBMC culture with coronavirus spike peptide pools or control peptides (ViraFEST assay). On this clonotype: What it binds is unknown.

Points from the study as a whole: There were relatively few convalescent patients studied, and there were no early post-infection timepoints.

Germline V gives CDR1 SNHLY, CDR2 FYNNEI. V dropped 1 base and J dropped 3; count of bases not matched to a gene: 13. There are 18 residues in the CDR3. An Oncomine TCR Beta short-read assay was used to sequence the DNA from cultured CD4+ T cells. TCRdb used MiXCR to reprocess the PCR reads, holding one entry per CDR3 protein. The sample lists 4,500 to 6,500 distinct CDR3 sequences; about 32% were seen once. The rearrangement joins TRBV2 to TRBJ1-2, with TRBD1 matching over 8 bases. Specimen: CD4+ T cells from blood, cultured in vitro, collected after SARS-CoV-2 vaccination. The TCR sequence derives from a human donor who had recovered from COVID-19. The CDR3 spells CASSEDGAGGAGHYGYTF. The CDR3 DNA sequence: TGTGCCAGCAGTGAAGATGGGGCAGGGGGCGCCGGACACTATGGCTACACCTTC.